The clone carrying this T cell receptor beta chain has at least ten counts. V gave up 6 bases and J gave up 4 bases, with 19 bases separating them. Germline V gene lookup returns CDR1 MNHEY and CDR2 SVGAGI. The length of the CDR3 is 16 residues. The lymph nodes were axillary draining lymph nodes from breast cancer patients. These data are taken from a study of breast tumors, draining lymph nodes, adjacent tissues. TCRdb independently ran MiXCR on the multiplex PCR reads; one entry per CDR3 protein. This repertoire shows around 130,000 distinct CDR3 sequences, about 20% found once; its top ten account for about 2.2%.

Input material: axillary lymph node tissue. The rearrangement joins TRBV6-5 to TRBJ1-5; the D gene is possibly TRBD1 (6 bases). This receptor was obtained from a female donor with breast cancer. Some clones in this sample may be carry-over from other donors' samples. The CDR3 is CASSPQQGIRNQPQHF. The CDR3, as DNA: TGTGCCAGCAGCCCTCAACAGGGAATTCGTAATCAGCCCCAGCATTTT.